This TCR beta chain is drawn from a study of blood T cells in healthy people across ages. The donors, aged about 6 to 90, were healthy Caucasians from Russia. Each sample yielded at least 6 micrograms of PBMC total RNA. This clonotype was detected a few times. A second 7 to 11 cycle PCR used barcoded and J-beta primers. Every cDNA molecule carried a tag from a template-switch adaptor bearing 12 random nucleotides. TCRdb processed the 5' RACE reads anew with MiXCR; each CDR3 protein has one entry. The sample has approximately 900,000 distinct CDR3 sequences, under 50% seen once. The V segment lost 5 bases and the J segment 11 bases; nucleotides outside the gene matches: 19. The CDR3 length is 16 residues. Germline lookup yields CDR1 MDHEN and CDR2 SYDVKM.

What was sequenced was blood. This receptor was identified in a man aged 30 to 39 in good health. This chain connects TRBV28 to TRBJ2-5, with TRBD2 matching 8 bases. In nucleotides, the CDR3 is TGTGCCAGCAGTCCCCTTACGGGGGGGCTCTACAATGAGCAGTACTTC. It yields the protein CASSPLTGGLYNEQYF.